This TCR beta chain emerged from a study of cytomegalovirus exposure and HLA in healthy donors. Study details: Around 80 million unique TCR sequences came from HLA-typed donors in an early release. Study conclusions and caveats: Sequencing likely generated an artifact that appeared as a cluster of highly shared sequence variants. Relative to equally common others, HLA-associated TCR beta chains showed greater clonal expansion in a later analysis.

The PCR employed 60 Vbeta primers together with 13 Jbeta primers. Sequenced by immunoSEQ multiplex PCR; TCRdb stores in-frame clones only, minus some. The sample lists tens of thousands of clones, 60% to 85% occurring once. In the case of this clone: Its antigen is not known. A far larger clone is a single base away, which makes a read error likely.

The material sequenced was PBMCs. The origin of this receptor is a middle-aged woman in good health and CMV-seropositive.

In DNA form, the CDR3 reads TGCGCCAGCAGCTCCCAGACAGGGGTGCTTTACTCTGGGGCCAACGTCCTGACTTTC. It specifies CASSSQTGVLYSGANVLTF. The chain links TRBV5-1 to TRBJ2-6; TRBD1 agrees at 8 bases. Trimming at V came to 3 bases and at J to 0 bases, leaving 11 bases not matched to a gene. CDR3 length equals 19 residues. Germline CDR1 is SGHRS and CDR2 is YFSETQ.